A single sample gave rise to the 9 T cell receptor beta chains below, sequenced in a study of T cell repertoires in cytomegalovirus infection. Using its own MiXCR run on the reads, TCRdb lists one record per CDR3 protein. This repertoire shows about 97,000 distinct CDR3 sequences, 16% found once; its top ten account for about 7.3%. Sequenced sample: PBMCs. These receptors were taken from a human donor in good health (CMV status not recorded). Some clones in this sample may be carry-over from other donors' samples.

In its sample, this clonotype was seen a few times. The chain recombines TRBV20-1 with TRBJ2-7, with a weak D call TRBD2 (6 bases). V was shortened by 5 bases and J by 2 bases, with 19 bases between the two germline ends. The CDR3 totals 15 residues. Germline lookup yields CDR1 DFQATT and CDR2 SNEGSKA (reference sequence). The CDR3 nucleotides read TGCAGTGCTGAGACGGCGGGATCTGGTACCTACGAGCAGTACTTC. Translating gives CSAETAGSGTYEQYF.

In this sample, this clonotype turned up many times. The chain couples TRBV12-3 or TRBV12-4 to TRBJ2-3; 9 bases match TRBD2. This CDR3 contains 12 residues. V gave up 4 bases and J gave up 10 bases; unmatched junction bases: 3. CDR3: CASSSIAGAQYF. CDR3 sequence (DNA): TGTGCCAGCAGTTCGATAGCGGGGGCGCAGTATTTT.

This sequence joins TRBV10-2 and TRBJ1-6; D gene unclear. This CDR3 region has 19 residues. Per the germline V gene, CDR1 is WSHSY and CDR2 is SAAADI. Trimming took 5 bases from V and 2 from J, leaving 22 bases between them. CDR3 protein: CASSPRQVEGAPYNSPLHF. The CDR3 DNA reads as TGCGCCAGCAGTCCCCGCCAGGTTGAGGGTGCTCCCTATAATTCACCCCTCCACTTT.

Ten or more counts support this clonotype. The V gene is TRBV4-3, the J gene TRBJ1-5; D is unresolved. Germline loops: CDR1 LGHNA, CDR2 YSLEER. This CDR3 has 14 residues. Trimming pared 4 bases from V and 0 bases from J, leaving 7 bases between. The CDR3 coding sequence is TGCGCCAGCAGCCCCTCCTATAGCAATCAGCCCCAGCATTTT. Amino acids: CASSPSYSNQPQHF.

This clonotype was counted at least ten times. This sequence joins TRBV7-9 and TRBJ2-7; TRBD2 agrees at 7 bases. The junction had 13 bases not matched to a gene; V was cut back by 5 bases and J by 6 bases. CDR3 length: 15 residues. CDR1 SEHNR and CDR2 FQNEAQ come from the germline V gene (reference sequence). The CDR3: CASSPPRRGGVEQYF. The CDR3 bases are TGTGCCAGCAGCCCTCCCCGGCGGGGAGGGGTCGAGCAGTACTTC. The variable domain in full, completed from reference TRBV7-9 and TRBJ2-7, reads DTGVSQNPRHKITKRGQNVTFRCDPISEHNRLYWYRQTLGQGPEFLTYFQNEAQLEKSRLLSDRFSAERPKGSFSTLEIQRTEQGDSAMYLCASSPPRRGGVEQYFGPGTRLTVT.

The genes are TRBV20-1 and TRBJ2-7; D is possibly TRBD2 (6 bases). V lost 7 bases and J lost 2, with 27 bases in between. Germline V lookup: CDR1 DFQATT, CDR2 SNEGSKA (reference sequence). This CDR3 spans 17 amino acids. Here the CDR3 DNA reads TGCAGTGTCAAGACCCCCGGTGCGGGACCCCCCCCCTACGAGCAGTACTTC. This codes for CSVKTPGAGPPPYEQYF.

This clonotype came up many times. The CDR3 sequence is CASSLVLAGIDEQYF. In nucleotides, the CDR3 is TGTGCCAGCAGTTTAGTACTAGCGGGGATCGACGAGCAGTACTTC. V and J are TRBV12-3 or TRBV12-4 and TRBJ2-7; 10 bases are shared with TRBD2. The CDR3 totals 15 residues. With V trimmed by 1 base and J by 5 bases, 5 bases remained unmatched.

Ten or more counts support this clonotype. The CDR3 nucleotides read TGCGCCAGCAGCCAAGAGGAAAGGGGGTATGCCAAAAACATTCAGTACTTC. This encodes CASSQEERGYAKNIQYF. The chain employs TRBV4-1 and TRBJ2-4; D is possibly TRBD1 (6 bases). CDR1 MGHRA and CDR2 YSYEKL come from the germline V gene. The CDR3 is 17 amino acids. Trimming removed 0 bases from V and 1 base from J, with 13 bases in between.

This clonotype was counted only a few times. This chain joins TRBV25-1 and TRBJ2-3; TRBD2 matches 9 bases. The CDR3 is 15 residues long. V dropped 6 bases and J dropped 1; count of bases not matched to a gene: 5. The germline V gene encodes CDR1 MGHDK and CDR2 SYGVNS. Here the CDR3 reads CASRTSGECTDTQYF. CDR3 sequence (DNA): TGTGCCAGCAGGACTAGCGGAGAATGCACAGATACGCAGTATTTT.